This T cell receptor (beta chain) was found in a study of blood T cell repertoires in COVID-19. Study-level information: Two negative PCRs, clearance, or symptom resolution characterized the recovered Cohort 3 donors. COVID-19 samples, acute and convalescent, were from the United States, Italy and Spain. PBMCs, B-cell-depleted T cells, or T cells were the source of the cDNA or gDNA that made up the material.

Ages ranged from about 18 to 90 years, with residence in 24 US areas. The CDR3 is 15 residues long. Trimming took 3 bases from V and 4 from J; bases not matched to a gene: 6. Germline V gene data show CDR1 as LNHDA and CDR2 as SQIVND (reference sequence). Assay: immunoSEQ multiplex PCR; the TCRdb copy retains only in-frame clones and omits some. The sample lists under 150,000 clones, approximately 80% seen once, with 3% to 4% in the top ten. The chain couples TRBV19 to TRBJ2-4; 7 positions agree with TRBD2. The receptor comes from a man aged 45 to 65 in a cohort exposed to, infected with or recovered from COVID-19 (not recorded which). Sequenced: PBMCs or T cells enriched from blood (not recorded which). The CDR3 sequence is CASSIGLVSKNIQYF. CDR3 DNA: TGTGCCAGTAGTATTGGACTAGTCAGTAAAAACATTCAGTACTTC.